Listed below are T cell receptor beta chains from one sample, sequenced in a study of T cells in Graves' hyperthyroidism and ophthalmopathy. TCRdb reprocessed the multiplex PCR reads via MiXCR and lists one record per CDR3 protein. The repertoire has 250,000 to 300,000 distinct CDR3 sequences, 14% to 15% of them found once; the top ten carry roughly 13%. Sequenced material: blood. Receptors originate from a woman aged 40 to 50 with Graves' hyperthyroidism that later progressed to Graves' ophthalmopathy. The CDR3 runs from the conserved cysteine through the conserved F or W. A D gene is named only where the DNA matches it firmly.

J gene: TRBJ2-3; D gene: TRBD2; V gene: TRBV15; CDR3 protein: CATSSRDYTDTQYF
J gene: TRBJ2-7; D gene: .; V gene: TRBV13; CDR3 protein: CASSPLAGQEEQYF
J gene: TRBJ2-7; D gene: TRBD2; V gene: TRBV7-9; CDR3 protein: CASSSSPAIAGVYEQYF
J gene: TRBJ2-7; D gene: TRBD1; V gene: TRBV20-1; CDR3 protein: CSAPGQGALRFPYEQYF
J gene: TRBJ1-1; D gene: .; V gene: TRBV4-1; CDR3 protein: CASSLGVGREDTEAFF
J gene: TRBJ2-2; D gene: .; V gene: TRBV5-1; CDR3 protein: CASSFIGGGELFF
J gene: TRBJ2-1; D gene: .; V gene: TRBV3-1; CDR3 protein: CASSQPGSADNEQFF
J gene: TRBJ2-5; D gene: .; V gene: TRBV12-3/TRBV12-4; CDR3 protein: CASSGWDTQETQYF
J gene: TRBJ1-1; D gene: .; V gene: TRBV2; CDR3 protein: CASSVMDPHEAFF
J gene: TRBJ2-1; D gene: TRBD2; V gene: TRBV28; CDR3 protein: CASSLGDYGPYNEQFF
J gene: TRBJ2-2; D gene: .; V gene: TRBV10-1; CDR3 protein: CASSFQVNTGELFF
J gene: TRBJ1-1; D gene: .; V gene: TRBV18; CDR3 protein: CASSPGHELNTEAFF
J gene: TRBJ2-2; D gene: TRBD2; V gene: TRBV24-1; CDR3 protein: CATSVRRASGRTGELFF
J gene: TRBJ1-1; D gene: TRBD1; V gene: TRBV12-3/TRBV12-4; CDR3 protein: CASRPGQGAITEAFF
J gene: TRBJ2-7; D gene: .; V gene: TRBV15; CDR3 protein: CTTSRDVSVSSAYEQYF
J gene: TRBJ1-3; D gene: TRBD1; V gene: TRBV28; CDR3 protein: CASTDPQGARYGNTIYF
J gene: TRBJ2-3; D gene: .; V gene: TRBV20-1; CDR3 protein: CSASVSGPDTQYF
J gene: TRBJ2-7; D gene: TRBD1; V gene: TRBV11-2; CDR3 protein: CASSMLQGSSYEQYF
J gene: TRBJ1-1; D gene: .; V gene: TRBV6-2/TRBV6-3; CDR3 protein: CASSYSGRGGEAFF
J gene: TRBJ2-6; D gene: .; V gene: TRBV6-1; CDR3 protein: CASNPGSSGANVLTF
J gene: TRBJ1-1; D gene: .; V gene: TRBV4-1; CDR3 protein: CASSQSPPGHMNTEASF
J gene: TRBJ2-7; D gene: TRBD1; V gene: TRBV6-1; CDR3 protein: CASSTNYRGLTYEQYF
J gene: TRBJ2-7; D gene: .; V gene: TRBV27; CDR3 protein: CASSLGKSHEQYF
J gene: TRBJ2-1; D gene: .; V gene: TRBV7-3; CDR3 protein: CASSFKMDGRQFF
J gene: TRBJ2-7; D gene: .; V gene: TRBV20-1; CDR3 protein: CSARDVYVSHEQYF
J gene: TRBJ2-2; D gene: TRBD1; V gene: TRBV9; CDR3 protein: CASSVAGQGVTGELFF
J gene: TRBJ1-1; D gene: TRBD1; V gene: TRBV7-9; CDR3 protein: CASSIQGAGGTEAFF
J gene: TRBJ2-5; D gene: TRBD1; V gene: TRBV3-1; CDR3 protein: CASSQDPMYETGPETQYF
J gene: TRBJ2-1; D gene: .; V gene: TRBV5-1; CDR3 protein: CASSRSSNEQFF
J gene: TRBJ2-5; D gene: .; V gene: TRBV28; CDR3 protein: CASSLGQSRGTQYF
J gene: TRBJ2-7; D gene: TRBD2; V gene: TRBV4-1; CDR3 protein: CASSQDLAGVSRYNEQYF
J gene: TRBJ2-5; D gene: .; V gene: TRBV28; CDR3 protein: CASRASSGWALRETQYF
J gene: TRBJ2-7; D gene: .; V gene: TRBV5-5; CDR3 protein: CASSSTQNYEQYF
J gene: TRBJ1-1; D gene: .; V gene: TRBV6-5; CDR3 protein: CASSYSKGPSGGSEAFF
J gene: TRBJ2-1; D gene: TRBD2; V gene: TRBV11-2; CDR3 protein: CASSAGLAGYEQFF
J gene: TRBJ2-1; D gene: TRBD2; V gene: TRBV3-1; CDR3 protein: CASSQDGGAFGHEQFF
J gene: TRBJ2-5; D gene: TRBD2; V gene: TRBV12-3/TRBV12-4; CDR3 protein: CASSWTSGSGETQYF
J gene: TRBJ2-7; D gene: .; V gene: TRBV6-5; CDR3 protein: CASSYRGGGADEQYF
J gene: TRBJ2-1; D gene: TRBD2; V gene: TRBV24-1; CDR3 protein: CATGLAGGSHNEQFF
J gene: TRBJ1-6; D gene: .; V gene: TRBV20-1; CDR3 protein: CSASPPLHF
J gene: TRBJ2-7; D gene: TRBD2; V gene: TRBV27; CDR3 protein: CASSLLGLAGGNHEQYF
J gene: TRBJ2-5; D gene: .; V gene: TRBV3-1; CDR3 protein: CASSQNRDSPQYF
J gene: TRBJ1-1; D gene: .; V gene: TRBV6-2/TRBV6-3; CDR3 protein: CASRADRNTEAFF
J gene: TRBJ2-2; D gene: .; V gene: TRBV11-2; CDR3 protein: CASSHLVRNTGELFF
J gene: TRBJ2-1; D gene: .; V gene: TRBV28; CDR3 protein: CASSAGTYNEQFF
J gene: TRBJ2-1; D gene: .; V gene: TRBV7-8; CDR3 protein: CASSLVGNVNEQFF
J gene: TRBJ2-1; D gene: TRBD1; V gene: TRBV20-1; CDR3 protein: CSAGQGRGEQFF
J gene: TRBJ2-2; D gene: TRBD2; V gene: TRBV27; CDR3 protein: CASRSPGLAPTGELFF
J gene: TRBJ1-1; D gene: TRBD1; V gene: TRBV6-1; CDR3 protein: CAIRQGWNTEAFF
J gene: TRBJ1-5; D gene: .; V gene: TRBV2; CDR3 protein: CASSESFRGNQPQHF
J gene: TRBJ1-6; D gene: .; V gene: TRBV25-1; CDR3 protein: CASSGRRESPLHF
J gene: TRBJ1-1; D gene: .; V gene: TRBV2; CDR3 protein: CASSSFRVAEAFF
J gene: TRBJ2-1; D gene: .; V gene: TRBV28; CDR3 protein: CASSTATGHEQFF
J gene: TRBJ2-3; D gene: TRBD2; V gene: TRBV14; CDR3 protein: CASSQLWTSAPDPDTQYF
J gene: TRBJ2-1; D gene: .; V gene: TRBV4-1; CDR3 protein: CASSQNLGENNEQFF
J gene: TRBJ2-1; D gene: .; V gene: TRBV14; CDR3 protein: CASSQTTRDWRYNEQFF
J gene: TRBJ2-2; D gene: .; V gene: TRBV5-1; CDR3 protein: CASSLAPGSTGELFF
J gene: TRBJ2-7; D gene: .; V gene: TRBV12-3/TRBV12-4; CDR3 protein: CASSFQGQSSYEQYF